A single sample gave rise to the 3 T cell receptor beta chains below, sequenced in a study of spatial heterogeneity in lung cancer. TCRdb reanalysed the 5' RACE reads using MiXCR and keeps one entry per CDR3 protein. The sample lists 40,000 to 55,000 distinct CDR3 sequences, almost 7% occurring once. Indicated time point: sample taken at primary tumor resection. Sequences were derived from PBMCs, sampled at surgery. The receptor set was obtained from a female donor with early-stage non-small cell lung cancer.

A remark on this clonotype: A single base separates this from a much larger clone, so it may be a read error. V gene TRBV15 combines with J gene TRBJ1-1; D gene uncertain. Germline lookup yields CDR1 LNHNV and CDR2 YYDKDF (reference sequence). CDR3 length equals 14 residues. The CDR3: CVTSRDISRIEAFF. The CDR3, as DNA: TGTGTCACCAGCAGAGATATAAGCCGGATTGAAGCTTTCTTT.

This clonotype showed up many times. The CDR3 is CASSTHQGPLYGYTF. In DNA form, the CDR3 reads TGCGCCAGTTCGACTCATCAGGGCCCGCTCTATGGCTACACCTTC. The chain couples TRBV5-1 to TRBJ1-2; TRBD1 is a possible D gene (5 bases). CDR3 length: 15 amino acids. Per the germline V gene, CDR1 is SGHRS and CDR2 is YFSETQ. V was cut by 8 bases and J by 4 bases, with 21 bases left in between.

This clonotype was seen repeatedly, ten times or more. The gene calls are TRBV6-1 and TRBJ1-6, with 7 bases identical to TRBD1. Germline assignment: CDR1 MNHNS and CDR2 SASEGT. The CDR3 spans 14 residues. Losses at the gene ends were 10 bases for V and 7 bases for J; bases not matched to a gene: 10. The CDR3, as DNA: TGTGCCACCGGACAGGACCCTTCGAATTCACCCCTCCACTTT. As protein: CATGQDPSNSPLHF.